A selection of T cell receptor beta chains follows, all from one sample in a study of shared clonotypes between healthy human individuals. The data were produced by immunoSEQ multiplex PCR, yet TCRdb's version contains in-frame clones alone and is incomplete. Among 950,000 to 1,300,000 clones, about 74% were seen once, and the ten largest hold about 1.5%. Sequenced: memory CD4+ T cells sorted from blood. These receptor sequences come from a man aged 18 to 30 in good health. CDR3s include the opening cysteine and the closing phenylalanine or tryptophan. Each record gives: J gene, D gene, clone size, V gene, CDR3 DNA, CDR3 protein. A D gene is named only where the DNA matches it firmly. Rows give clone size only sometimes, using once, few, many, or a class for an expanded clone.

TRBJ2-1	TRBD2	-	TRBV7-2	TGTGCCAGCAGCTTAGCGGGGCTAGCGGGGATCTACAATGAGCAGTTCTTC	CASSLAGLAGIYNEQFF
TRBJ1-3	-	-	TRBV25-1	TGTGCCAGCAAGAAGGACAGCGCAGCCACCATATATTTT	CASKKDSAATIYF
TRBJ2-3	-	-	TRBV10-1	TGCGCCAGCTCGGACAGCACAGATACGCAGTATTTT	CASSDSTDTQYF
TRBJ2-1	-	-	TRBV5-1	TGCGCCAGCAGCCCCCCCGTACCGGGCTTCAATGAGCAGTTCTTC	CASSPPVPGFNEQFF
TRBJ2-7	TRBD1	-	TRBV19	TGTGCCAGTAGTACAAAAAGGACAGGGGGAGACTACGAGCAGTACTTC	CASSTKRTGGDYEQYF
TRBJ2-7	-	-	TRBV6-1	TGTGCCATCAGTGACGGGTACGAGCAGTACTTC	CAISDGYEQYF
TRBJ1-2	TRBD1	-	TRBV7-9	TGTGCCAGCAGCCCGACAGGGGGGGACTATGGCTACACCTTC	CASSPTGGDYGYTF
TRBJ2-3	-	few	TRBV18	TGTGCCAGCTCACCGGGCACGGTCTCAGATACGCAGTATTTT	CASSPGTVSDTQYF
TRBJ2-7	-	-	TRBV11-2	TGTGCCAGCAGCTTACAGACCTCTGGGGAGCAGTACTTC	CASSLQTSGEQYF
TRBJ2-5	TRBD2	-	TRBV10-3	TGTGCCATCAGTGGGGCGACTAGCGGGAGCATAGAGACCCAGTACTTC	CAISGATSGSIETQYF
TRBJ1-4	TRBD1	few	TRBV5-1	TGCGCCAGCAGCTTGTTCGGGACAGGCGATGAAAAACTGTTTTTT	CASSLFGTGDEKLFF
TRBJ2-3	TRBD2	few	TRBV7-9	TGTGCCAGCAGCCCCCAAAAGAGACTAGCGGGACCCTTAGATACGCAGTATTTT	CASSPQKRLAGPLDTQYF
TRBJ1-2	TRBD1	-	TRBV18	TGTGCCAGCTCACCACCGGTCGGGACAGAAGTAGGTGGCTACACCTTC	CASSPPVGTEVGGYTF